The 5 T cell receptor beta chains listed next were all sequenced from one sample in a study of T cells in Graves' hyperthyroidism and ophthalmopathy. Amplification targeted TCR beta CDR3 regions from RNA transcripts. RT-PCR in the first round (using the HTBI primer set) targeted the TCR CDR3. TCRdb used MiXCR to reprocess the multiplex PCR reads, holding one entry per CDR3 protein. The repertoire holds hundreds of thousands of distinct CDR3 sequences, with over 15% as singletons. The source material was blood. These receptors were obtained from a woman younger than 30 with Graves' hyperthyroidism.

The rearrangement joins TRBV20-1 to TRBJ2-4; D not certain. The germline V gene has CDR1 DFQATT and CDR2 SNEGSKA (reference sequence). V lost 3 bases and J 1 base, leaving 13 bases between the germline ends. The length of the CDR3 is 15 residues. The CDR3 protein is CSARTGSEAKNIQYF. Here the CDR3 DNA reads TGCAGTGCTAGGACTGGGTCCGAGGCCAAAAACATTCAGTACTTC.

This clonotype was recorded at least ten times. This chain joins TRBV20-1 and TRBJ2-5; 9 nucleotides line up with TRBD1. With V trimmed by 5 bases and J by 3 bases, 1 base remained unmatched. The CDR3 extends over 12 amino acids. Germline V gives CDR1 DFQATT, CDR2 SNEGSKA (reference sequence). The CDR3 DNA reads as TGCAGTGCTGACAGGGGGGAAGAGACCCAGTACTTC. It specifies CSADRGEETQYF.

This clonotype has ten or more counts. V gene TRBV7-2 combines with J gene TRBJ1-2; D not certain. This CDR3 spans 14 amino acids. V was clipped by 1 base and J by 0 bases, with 6 bases between them. Per germline, CDR1 SGHTA and CDR2 FQGNSA. The CDR3: CASSLGTPNYGYTF. The CDR3 bases are TGTGCCAGCAGCTTAGGTACTCCTAACTATGGCTACACCTTC.

This clonotype was counted a few times. The rearrangement joins TRBV5-6 to TRBJ2-7; D is possibly TRBD1 or TRBD2 (5 bases each). CDR3 length: 16 amino acids. The V end was cut by 0 bases, the J end by 2 bases, with 15 bases between. Germline V gives CDR1 SGHDT, CDR2 YYEEEE. CDR3 in amino acids: CASSLALGEAAYEQYF. In DNA, the CDR3 is TGTGCCAGCAGCTTGGCCTTGGGGGAAGCGGCCTACGAGCAGTACTTC.

This clonotype appeared a single time. This chain connects TRBV20-1 to TRBJ2-5, with TRBD1 matching over 8 bases. Germline lookup yields CDR1 DFQATT and CDR2 SNEGSKA (reference sequence). The CDR3 has 13 amino acids. V was pared by 4 bases and J by 5 bases, with 6 bases of the junction left unmatched. CDR3: CSATGGGTETQYF. Here the CDR3 DNA reads TGCAGTGCTACAGGGGGCGGAACTGAGACCCAGTACTTC.